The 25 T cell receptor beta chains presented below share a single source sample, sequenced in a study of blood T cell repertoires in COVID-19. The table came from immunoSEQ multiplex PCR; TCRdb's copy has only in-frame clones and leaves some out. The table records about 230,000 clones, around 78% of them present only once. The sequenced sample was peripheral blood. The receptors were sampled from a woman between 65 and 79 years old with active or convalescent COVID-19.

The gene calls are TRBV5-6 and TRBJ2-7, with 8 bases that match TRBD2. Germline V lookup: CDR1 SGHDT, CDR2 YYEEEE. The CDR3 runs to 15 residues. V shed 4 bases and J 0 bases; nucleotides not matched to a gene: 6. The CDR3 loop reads CASSPFSGTSYEQYF. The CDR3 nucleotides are TGTGCCAGCAGCCCCTTTAGCGGGACCTCCTACGAGCAGTACTTC.

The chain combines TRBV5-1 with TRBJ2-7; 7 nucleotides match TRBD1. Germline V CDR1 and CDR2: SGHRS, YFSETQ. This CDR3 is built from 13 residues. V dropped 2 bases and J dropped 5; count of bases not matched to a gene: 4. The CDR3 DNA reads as TGCGCCAGCAGCTTTCAAGGGGGCAACGAGCAGTACTTC. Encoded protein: CASSFQGGNEQYF.

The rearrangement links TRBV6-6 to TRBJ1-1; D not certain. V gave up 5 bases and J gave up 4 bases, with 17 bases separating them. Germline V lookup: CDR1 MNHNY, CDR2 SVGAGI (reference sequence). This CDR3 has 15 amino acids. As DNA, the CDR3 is TGTGCCAGCAGTGACGCACCGGGTCTTAGCACTGAAGCTTTCTTT. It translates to CASSDAPGLSTEAFF.

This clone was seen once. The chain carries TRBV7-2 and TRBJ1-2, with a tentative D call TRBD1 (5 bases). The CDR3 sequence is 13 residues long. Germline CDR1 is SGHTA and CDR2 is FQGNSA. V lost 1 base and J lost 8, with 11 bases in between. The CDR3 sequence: CASSLGAQDGYTF. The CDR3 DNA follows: TGTGCCAGCAGCTTAGGGGCACAGGACGGCTACACCTTC.

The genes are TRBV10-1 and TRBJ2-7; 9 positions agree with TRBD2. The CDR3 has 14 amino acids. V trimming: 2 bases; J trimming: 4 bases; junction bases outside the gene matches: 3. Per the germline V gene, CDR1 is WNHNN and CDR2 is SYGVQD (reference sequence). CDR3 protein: CASSERLAGYEQYF. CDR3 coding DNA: TGCGCCAGCAGTGAGAGGCTAGCGGGATACGAGCAGTACTTC.

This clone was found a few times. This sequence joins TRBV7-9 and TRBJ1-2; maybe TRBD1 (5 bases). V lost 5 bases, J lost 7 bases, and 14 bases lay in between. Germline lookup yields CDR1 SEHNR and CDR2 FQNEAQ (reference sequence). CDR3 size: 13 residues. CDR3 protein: CASSPTEKAGYTF. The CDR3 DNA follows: TGTGCCAGCAGCCCGACAGAAAAGGCTGGCTACACCTTC.

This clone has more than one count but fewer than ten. CDR3: CASSRGQQTDTQYF. CDR3 sequence (DNA): TGTGCCAGCTCAAGGGGCCAGCAGACAGATACGCAGTATTTT. The chain recombines TRBV18 with TRBJ2-3; a weak D match, TRBD1 (5 bases). Germline CDR1 KGHSH, CDR2 LQKENI. CDR3 length: 14 residues. V lost 5 bases to trimming and J lost 3 bases, with 12 bases between them.

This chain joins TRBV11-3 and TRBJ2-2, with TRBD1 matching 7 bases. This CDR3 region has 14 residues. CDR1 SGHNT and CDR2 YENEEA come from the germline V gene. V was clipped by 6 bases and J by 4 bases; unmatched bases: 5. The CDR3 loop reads CASRATGSTGELFF. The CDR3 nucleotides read TGTGCCAGCAGAGCGACAGGGTCCACCGGGGAGCTGTTTTTT.

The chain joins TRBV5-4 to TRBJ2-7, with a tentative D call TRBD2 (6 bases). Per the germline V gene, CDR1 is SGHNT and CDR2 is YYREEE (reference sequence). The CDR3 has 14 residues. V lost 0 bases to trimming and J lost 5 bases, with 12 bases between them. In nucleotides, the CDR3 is TGTGCCAGCAGCTTGGATCGGGGGTCTGACGAGCAGTACTTC. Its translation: CASSLDRGSDEQYF.

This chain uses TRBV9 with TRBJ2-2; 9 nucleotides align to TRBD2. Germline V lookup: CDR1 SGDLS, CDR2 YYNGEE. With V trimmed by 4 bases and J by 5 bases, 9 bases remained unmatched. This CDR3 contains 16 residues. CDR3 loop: CASSRGGGRGTGELFF. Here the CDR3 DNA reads TGTGCCAGCAGCCGGGGAGGCGGGAGGGGTACCGGGGAGCTGTTTTTT.

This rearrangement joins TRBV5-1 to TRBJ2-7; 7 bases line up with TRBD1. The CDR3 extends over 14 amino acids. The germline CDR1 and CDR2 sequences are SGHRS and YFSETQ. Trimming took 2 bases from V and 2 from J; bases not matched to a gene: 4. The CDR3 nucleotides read TGCGCCAGCAGCTTATTGACAGGGCCCTACGAGCAGTACTTC. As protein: CASSLLTGPYEQYF.

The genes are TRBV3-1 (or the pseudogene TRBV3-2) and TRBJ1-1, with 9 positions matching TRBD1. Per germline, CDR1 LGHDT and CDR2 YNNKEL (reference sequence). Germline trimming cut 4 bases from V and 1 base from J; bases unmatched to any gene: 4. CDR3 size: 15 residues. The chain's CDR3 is CASSLDRGWNTEAFF. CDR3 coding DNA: TGTGCCAGCAGCCTGGACAGGGGTTGGAACACTGAAGCTTTCTTT.

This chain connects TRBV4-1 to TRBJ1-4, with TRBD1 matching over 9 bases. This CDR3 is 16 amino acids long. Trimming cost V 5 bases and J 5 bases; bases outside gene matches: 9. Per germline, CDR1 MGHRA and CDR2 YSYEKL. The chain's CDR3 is CASSERGTGGNEKLFF. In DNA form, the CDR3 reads TGCGCCAGCAGCGAAAGGGGAACAGGGGGCAATGAAAAACTGTTTTTT.

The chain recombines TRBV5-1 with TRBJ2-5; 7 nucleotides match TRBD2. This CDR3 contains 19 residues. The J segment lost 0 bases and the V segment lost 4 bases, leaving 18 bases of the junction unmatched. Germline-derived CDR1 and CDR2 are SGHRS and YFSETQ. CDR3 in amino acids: CASSPRPPSGEGHQETQYF. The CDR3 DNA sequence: TGCGCCAGCAGCCCGAGACCTCCGTCGGGGGAGGGCCACCAAGAGACCCAGTACTTC.

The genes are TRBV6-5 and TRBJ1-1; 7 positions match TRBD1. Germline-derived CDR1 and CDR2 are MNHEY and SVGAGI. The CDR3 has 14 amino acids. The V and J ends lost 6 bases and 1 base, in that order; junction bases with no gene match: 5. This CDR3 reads CASRGTAKNTEAFF. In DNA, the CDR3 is TGTGCCAGCAGAGGGACAGCTAAGAACACTGAAGCTTTCTTT.

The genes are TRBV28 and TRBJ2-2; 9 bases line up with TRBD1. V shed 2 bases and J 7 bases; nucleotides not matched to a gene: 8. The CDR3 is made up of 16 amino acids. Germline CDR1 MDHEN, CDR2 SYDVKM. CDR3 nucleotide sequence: TGTGCCAGCAGTTTAGCGGGACAGGGAGGTCACGGGGAGCTGTTTTTT. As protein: CASSLAGQGGHGELFF. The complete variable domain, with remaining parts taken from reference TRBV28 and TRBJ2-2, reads DVKVTQSSRYLVKRTGEKVFLECVQDMDHENMFWYRQDPGLGLRLIYFSYDVKMKEKGDIPEGYSVSREKKERFSLILESASTNQTSMYLCASSLAGQGGHGELFFGEGSRLTVL.

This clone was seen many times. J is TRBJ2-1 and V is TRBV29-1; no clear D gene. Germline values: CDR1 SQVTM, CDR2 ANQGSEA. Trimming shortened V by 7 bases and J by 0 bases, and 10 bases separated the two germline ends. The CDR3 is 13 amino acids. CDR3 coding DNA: TGCAGCGCCGAAGCAGGCTCCTACAATGAGCAGTTCTTC. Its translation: CSAEAGSYNEQFF.

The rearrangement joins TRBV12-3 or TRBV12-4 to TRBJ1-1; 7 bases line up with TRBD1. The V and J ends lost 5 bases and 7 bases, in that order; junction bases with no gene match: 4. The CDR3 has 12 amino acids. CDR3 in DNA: TGTGCCAGCAGTCGTGGACAGGTTGAAGCTTTCTTT. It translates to CASSRGQVEAFF.

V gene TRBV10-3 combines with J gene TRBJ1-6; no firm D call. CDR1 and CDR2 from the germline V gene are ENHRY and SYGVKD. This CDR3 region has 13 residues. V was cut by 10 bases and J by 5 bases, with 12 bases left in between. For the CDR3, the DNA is TGTGCCACCCGGACGGGAAATAATTCACCCCTCCACTTT. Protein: CATRTGNNSPLHF.

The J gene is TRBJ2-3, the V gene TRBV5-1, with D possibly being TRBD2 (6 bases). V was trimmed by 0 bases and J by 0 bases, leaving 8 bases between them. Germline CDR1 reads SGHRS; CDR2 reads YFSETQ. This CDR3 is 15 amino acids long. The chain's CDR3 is CASSLAGTSTDTQYF. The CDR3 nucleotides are TGCGCCAGCAGCTTGGCGGGGACTAGCACAGATACGCAGTATTTT.

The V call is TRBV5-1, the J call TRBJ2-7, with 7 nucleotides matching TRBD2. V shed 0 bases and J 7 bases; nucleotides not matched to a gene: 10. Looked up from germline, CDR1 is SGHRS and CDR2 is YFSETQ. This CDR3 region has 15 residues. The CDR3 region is CASSLDGTNYEEQYF. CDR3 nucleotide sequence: TGCGCCAGCAGCTTGGATGGGACTAACTATGAGGAGCAGTACTTC. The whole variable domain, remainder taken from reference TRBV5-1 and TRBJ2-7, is KAGVTQTPRYLIKTRGQQVTLSCSPISGHRSVSWYQQTPGQGLQFLFEYFSETQRNKGNFPGRFSGRQFSNSRSEMNVSTLELGDSALYLCASSLDGTNYEEQYFGPGTRLTVT.

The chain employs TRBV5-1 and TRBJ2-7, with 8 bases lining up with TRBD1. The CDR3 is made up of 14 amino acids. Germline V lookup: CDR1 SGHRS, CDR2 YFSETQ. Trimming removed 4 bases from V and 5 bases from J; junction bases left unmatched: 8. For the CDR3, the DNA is TGCGCCAGCAGCCCTGGGACAGGCCCGGACGAGCAGTACTTC. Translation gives CASSPGTGPDEQYF. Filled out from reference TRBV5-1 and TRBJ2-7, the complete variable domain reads KAGVTQTPRYLIKTRGQQVTLSCSPISGHRSVSWYQQTPGQGLQFLFEYFSETQRNKGNFPGRFSGRQFSNSRSEMNVSTLELGDSALYLCASSPGTGPDEQYFGPGTRLTVT.

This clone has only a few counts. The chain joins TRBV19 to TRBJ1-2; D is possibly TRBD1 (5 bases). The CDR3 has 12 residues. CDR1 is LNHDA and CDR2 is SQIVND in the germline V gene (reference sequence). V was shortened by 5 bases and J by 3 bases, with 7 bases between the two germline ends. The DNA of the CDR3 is TGTGCCAGTAGTCGGGGGGACTATGGCTACACCTTC. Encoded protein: CASSRGDYGYTF.

CDR3 coding DNA: TGTGCCAGCAGTTTACTGTACACTGAAGCTTTCTTT. It codes for CASSLLYTEAFF. The chain recombines TRBV28 with TRBJ1-1; D gene unclear. In germline, CDR1 is MDHEN, CDR2 SYDVKM. The CDR3 totals 12 residues. The V and J ends lost 2 bases and 3 bases respectively, with 4 bases between them.

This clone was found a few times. The CDR3 sequence is CASGGMRGETQYF. The DNA for the CDR3 is TGTGCCAGCGGGGGGATGAGAGGGGAGACCCAGTACTTC. This chain links TRBV7-3 with TRBJ2-5, with D possibly being TRBD2 (6 bases). The V end was cut by 8 bases, the J end by 5 bases, with 15 bases between. Germline-derived CDR1 and CDR2 are SGHTA and FQGTGA. This CDR3 comprises 13 residues.